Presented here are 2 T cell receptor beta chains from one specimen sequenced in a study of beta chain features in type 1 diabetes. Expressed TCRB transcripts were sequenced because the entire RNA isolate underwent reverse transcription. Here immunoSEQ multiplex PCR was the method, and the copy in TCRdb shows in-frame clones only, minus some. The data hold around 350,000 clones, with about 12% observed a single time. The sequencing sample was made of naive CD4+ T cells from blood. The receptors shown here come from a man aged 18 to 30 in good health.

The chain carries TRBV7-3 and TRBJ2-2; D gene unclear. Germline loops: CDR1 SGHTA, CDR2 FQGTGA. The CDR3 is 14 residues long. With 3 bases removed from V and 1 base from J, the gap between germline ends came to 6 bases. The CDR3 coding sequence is TGTGCCAGCAGCTTTCTAGGGAACACCGGGGAGCTGTTTTTT. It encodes CASSFLGNTGELFF.

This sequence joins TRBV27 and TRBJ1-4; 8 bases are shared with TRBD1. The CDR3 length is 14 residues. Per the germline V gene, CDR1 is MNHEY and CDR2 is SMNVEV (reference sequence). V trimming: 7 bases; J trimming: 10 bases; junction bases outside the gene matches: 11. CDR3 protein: CASTAGGLGGKLFF. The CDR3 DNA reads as TGTGCCAGCACCGCAGGGGGCTTAGGGGGAAAACTGTTTTTT.